One sample yielded the 17 T cell receptor beta chains listed below, sequenced in a study of immune heterogeneity within non-small cell lung tumors (dated by TCRdb to the late 2010s). For the TCR template, genomic DNA was extracted from bulk tumor tissue, and roughly 600 ng of gDNA was amplified for each sample. During surgery, multiple biopsies were taken from each primary tumor, with sampling sites spaced as far apart as possible within the tumor mass. Patients in the study cohort, which was described as untreated, were newly diagnosed NSCLC cases going through curative surgery. TCRdb shows the sequencer as HiSeq X Ten. A multiplex PCR system amplified the TCR beta CDR3 region, with a first 10-cycle round using 32 V-gene forward and 13 J-gene reverse primers. TCRdb reanalyzed the raw reads on its own, using fastp at Q25 for trimming and MiXCR for clone calling, and kept in-frame beta chains. Rows are combined by CDR3 protein, so each entry shows the most common genes and DNA. Present in this sample are 1,500 to 2,500 distinct CDR3 sequences, around 30% of which were seen just once. The leading ten clones occupy over 25% of the sample.

What was sequenced was lung tumor tissue. The receptor set was obtained from a man between 60 and 70 years old with non-small cell lung cancer.

This clonotype is large within its sample. The chain uses TRBV2 and TRBJ1-5; possible D gene TRBD1, 5 bases. CDR1 and CDR2 from the germline V gene are SNHLY and FYNNEI. The V and J ends lost 4 bases and 6 bases respectively, with 16 bases between them. This CDR3 region has 15 residues. This CDR3 is CASSGGYGGSQPQHF. CDR3 nucleotide sequence: TGTGCCAGCAGTGGTGGCTATGGGGGAAGTCAGCCCCAGCATTTT. The whole variable domain, filled in from reference TRBV2 and TRBJ1-5, reads EPEVTQTPSHQVTQMGQEVILRCVPISNHLYFYWYRQILGQKVEFLVSFYNNEISEKSEIFDDQFSVERPDGSNFTLKIRSTKLEDSAMYFCASSGGYGGSQPQHFGDGTRLSIL.

This clonotype was picked up a small number of times. V and J are TRBV19 and TRBJ1-5; TRBD1 aligns across 10 bases. CDR1 is LNHDA and CDR2 is SQIVND in the germline V gene (reference sequence). The CDR3 extends over 15 amino acids. The J segment lost 0 bases and the V segment lost 9 bases, leaving 5 bases of the junction unmatched. The CDR3 loop reads CASGQGGYSNQPQHF. CDR3 nucleotide sequence: TGTGCCAGCGGACAGGGGGGCTATAGCAATCAGCCCCAGCATTTT.

V is TRBV6-4 and J is TRBJ2-1; TRBD2 aligns across 9 bases. The junction had 7 bases not matched to a gene; V was cut back by 8 bases and J by 8 bases. Germline lookup yields CDR1 MRHNA and CDR2 SNTAGT. CDR3 length equals 13 residues. Written as DNA, the CDR3 is TGTGCCAGCTCTTGGACTAGCGTCGATGAGCAGTTCTTC. Its translation is CASSWTSVDEQFF.

Relative to its sample, this clonotype is medium-sized. The chain employs TRBV7-8 and TRBJ1-6; D is undetermined. The CDR3 extends over 16 amino acids. Per germline, CDR1 SGHVS and CDR2 FQNEAQ. V lost 2 bases and J 0 bases, leaving 8 bases between the germline ends. The CDR3 DNA reads as TGTGCCAGCAGCTTATCCAGGAGCTCCTATAATTCACCCCTCCACTTT. Its protein product is CASSLSRSSYNSPLHF. The full variable domain, its missing parts supplied by reference TRBV7-8 and TRBJ1-6, is GAGVSQSPRYKVAKRGQDVALRCDPISGHVSLFWYQQALGQGPEFLTYFQNEAQLDKSGLPSDRFFAERPEGSVSTLKIQRTQQEDSAVYLCASSLSRSSYNSPLHFGNGTRLTVT.

This chain links TRBV6-1 with TRBJ2-3; the D gene is possibly TRBD1 (5 bases). Trimming removed 6 bases at V and 1 base at J, with 23 bases between. The germline V gene has CDR1 MNHNS and CDR2 SASEGT. This CDR3 is built from 18 residues. For the CDR3, the DNA is TGTGCCAGCAGAGCAACCAGGGTAGCCTACGAGCGCACAGATACGCAGTATTTT. Encoded protein: CASRATRVAYERTDTQYF.

This clonotype was observed a handful of times. V usage is TRBV29-1 and J usage is TRBJ1-3; D gene ambiguous. This CDR3 contains 12 residues. Trimming stripped 1 base from V and 4 bases from J, with 5 bases between. CDR1 is SQVTM and CDR2 is ANQGSEA in the germline V gene. The CDR3 loop is CSVEGFGNTIYF. CDR3 DNA sequence: TGCAGCGTTGAAGGGTTCGGAAACACCATATATTTT.

In its sample, this clonotype was seen a few times. The V call is TRBV29-1, the J call TRBJ2-7; 8 bases line up with TRBD1. J gave up 5 bases and V 3 bases, and 6 bases lay outside the gene matches. Per germline, CDR1 SQVTM and CDR2 ANQGSEA. This CDR3 spans 13 amino acids. The CDR3 spells CSVETGVVNEQYF. CDR3 sequence (DNA): TGCAGCGTTGAGACAGGGGTGGTCAACGAGCAGTACTTC.

This sequence joins TRBV4-1 and TRBJ2-4; possibly TRBD1 or TRBD2 for D (5 bases each). Germline V gene sequence: CDR1 MGHRA, CDR2 YSYEKL. V was cut by 2 bases and J by 1 base, with 21 bases left in between. This CDR3 spans 19 amino acids. The CDR3 is CASSQPRAPRVAAKNIQYF. The CDR3 nucleotides read TGCGCCAGCAGCCAACCGAGGGCCCCCAGGGTCGCCGCCAAAAACATTCAGTACTTC.

The V and J genes are TRBV2 and TRBJ1-4; 10 bases agree with TRBD1. After removal of 7 bases from V and 14 bases from J, the junction contained 16 bases not matched to a gene. The CDR3 loop spans 15 amino acids. In germline, CDR1 is SNHLY, CDR2 FYNNEI. CDR3 loop: CASNRVGTGESGLFF. DNA of the CDR3: TGTGCCAGCAACCGAGTCGGGACAGGGGAATCAGGGCTGTTTTTT.

This clonotype was seen only a few times. V gene TRBV18 combines with J gene TRBJ2-5, with no clear D. Germline lookup yields CDR1 KGHSH and CDR2 LQKENI. The CDR3 sequence is 12 residues long. Trimming stripped 2 bases from V and 5 bases from J, with 6 bases between. CDR3 in DNA: TGTGCCAGCTCACCATTGCGCGAGACCCAGTACTTC. This encodes CASSPLRETQYF.

The rearrangement uses TRBV11-2 and TRBJ2-1; 10 positions match TRBD2. V gave up 5 bases and J gave up 4 bases; unmatched junction bases: 8. The CDR3 runs 16 residues. Germline CDR1 and CDR2: SGHAT and FQNNGV. The chain's CDR3 is CASSDLRLAGYNEQFF. In nucleotides, the CDR3 is TGTGCCAGCAGCGATCTAAGACTAGCGGGTTACAATGAGCAGTTCTTC. Full variable domain (missing parts from reference TRBV11-2 and TRBJ2-1): EAGVAQSPRYKIIEKRQSVAFWCNPISGHATLYWYQQILGQGPKLLIQFQNNGVVDDSQLPKDRFSAERLKGVDSTLKIQPAKLEDSAVYLCASSDLRLAGYNEQFFGPGTRLTVL.

The CDR3 is CASSVEQGYEQYF. CDR3 sequence (DNA): TGTGCCAGCAGCGTAGAACAGGGCTACGAGCAGTACTTC. The rearrangement joins TRBV9 to TRBJ2-7; TRBD1 might be the D (6 bases). CDR1 and CDR2 (germline): SGDLS, YYNGEE. This CDR3 comprises 13 residues. V lost 0 bases to trimming and J lost 3 bases, with 7 bases between them.

This clonotype is labeled as medium-sized. V gene TRBV6-1 combines with J gene TRBJ2-7, with D perhaps matching TRBD2 (6 bases). V lost 2 bases and J lost 4, with 15 bases in between. Per the germline V gene, CDR1 is MNHNS and CDR2 is SASEGT. CDR3 length: 15 residues. CDR3 coding DNA: TGTGCCAGCAGTGAATCCGTCGGGGGAAGGTACGAGCAGTACTTC. Translating it yields CASSESVGGRYEQYF.

This clonotype is medium-sized in the sample. The V and J genes are TRBV9 and TRBJ1-3; D possibly corresponds to TRBD1 (5 bases). Germline V lookup: CDR1 SGDLS, CDR2 YYNGEE. V was cut by 0 bases and J by 0 bases, with 16 bases left in between. The CDR3 totals 18 residues. The CDR3 reads CASSVGDRTPSSGNTIYF. The CDR3 region has the DNA TGTGCCAGCAGCGTAGGGGATAGGACACCGAGCTCTGGAAACACCATATATTTT.

Comment on this clonotype: A read error is possible here, since a much larger clone lies one base away. The J gene is TRBJ1-4, the V gene TRBV6-2 or TRBV6-3; weak D call: TRBD1 (6 bases). CDR1 is MNHEY, CDR2 SVGEGT, per germline. V lost 7 bases to trimming and J lost 7 bases, with 13 bases between them. This CDR3 has 13 residues. The CDR3 reads CASIQGEGEKLFF. The CDR3 DNA reads as TGTGCCAGCATACAGGGCGAAGGTGAAAAACTGTTTTTT.

The chain has TRBV19 and TRBJ1-1; tentatively, D is TRBD1 (5 bases). The germline V gene has CDR1 LNHDA and CDR2 SQIVND (reference sequence). The length of the CDR3 is 14 residues. The V end was cut by 6 bases, the J end by 2 bases, with 13 bases between. The CDR3 loop reads CASSREQVNTEAFF. The CDR3 region has the DNA TGTGCCAGTAGCCGGGAACAGGTCAACACTGAAGCTTTCTTT.

This clonotype was counted a few times. This chain connects TRBV5-1 to TRBJ2-4, with 9 bases aligning to TRBD1. The CDR3 covers 15 residues. Germline V gene data show CDR1 as SGHRS and CDR2 as YFSETQ. V shed 4 bases and J 5 bases; nucleotides not matched to a gene: 7. DNA of the CDR3: TGCGCCAGCAGCACCGGGACAGGGTATCAAAACATTCAGTACTTC. The encoded protein is CASSTGTGYQNIQYF. The complete variable domain, with remaining parts taken from reference TRBV5-1 and TRBJ2-4, reads KAGVTQTPRYLIKTRGQQVTLSCSPISGHRSVSWYQQTPGQGLQFLFEYFSETQRNKGNFPGRFSGRQFSNSRSEMNVSTLELGDSALYLCASSTGTGYQNIQYFGAGTRLSVL.